The 20 T cell receptor beta chains given below trace back to one sample, sequenced in a study of CD8 T cells in Susac syndrome. The RNA input was roughly 0.45 to 1 ug, and it was reverse transcribed with random hexamers. A single record per CDR3 protein comes from TCRdb applying MiXCR to the immunoSEQ multiplex PCR reads. Of some 120,000 distinct CDR3 sequences in the sample, about 95% are singletons; the top ten hold 0.087%. The sample consisted of CD4+ T cells from PBMCs. The receptors derive from a human donor in good health.

The gene calls are TRBV2 and TRBJ2-5; possible D gene TRBD2, 6 bases. Looked up from germline, CDR1 is SNHLY and CDR2 is FYNNEI. The length of the CDR3 is 15 residues. Between the trimmed V and J ends, which lost 6 bases and 5 bases, there was a span of 19 bases. The CDR3 loop is CASRAVGGGWETQYF. DNA of the CDR3: TGTGCCAGCAGGGCGGTGGGGGGAGGATGGGAGACCCAGTACTTC.

The chain carries TRBV7-2 and TRBJ2-1; the match to TRBD1 covers 11 bases. V was pared by 5 bases and J by 2 bases, with 5 bases of the junction left unmatched. The germline gives CDR1 SGHTA, CDR2 FQGNSA. CDR3 length: 16 amino acids. The chain's CDR3 is CASSLMGQGAYNEQFF. Written as DNA, the CDR3 is TGTGCCAGCAGCCTGATGGGACAGGGGGCCTACAATGAGCAGTTCTTC.

This clonotype was observed a single time. The chain carries TRBV6-2 or TRBV6-3 and TRBJ2-3; D uncertain. CDR3 length: 17 residues. The V and J ends lost 0 bases and 4 bases respectively, with 17 bases between them. CDR1 and CDR2 (germline): MNHEY, SVGEGT. CDR3 sequence: CASSYSMGQVTPDTQYF. The CDR3 DNA reads as TGTGCCAGCAGTTACTCGATGGGCCAAGTTACACCAGATACGCAGTATTTT.

The chain is built from TRBV21-1 and TRBJ2-7. TRBV21-1 is a listed pseudogene. The CDR3 contains 15 residues. Written as DNA, the CDR3 is TGTGCCAGCAGTCTCACAGAAAATACCACCTACGAGCAGTACTTC. As protein: CASSLTENTTYEQYF.

The J gene is TRBJ2-3, the V gene TRBV5-6; 10 positions match TRBD2. The CDR3 spans 15 residues. Germline CDR1 is SGHDT and CDR2 is YYEEEE. The V and J ends lost 6 bases and 2 bases, in that order; junction bases with no gene match: 6. The CDR3 is CASTLAGDTTDTQYF. DNA of the CDR3: TGTGCCAGCACCCTAGCGGGAGACACCACAGATACGCAGTATTTT.

This clonotype appeared once. The genes are TRBV3-1 and TRBJ1-5, with TRBD1 matching over 7 bases. The germline gives CDR1 LGHDT, CDR2 YNNKEL (reference sequence). V shed 4 bases, J shed 7 bases, and the junction held 4 bases outside the gene matches. The CDR3 consists of 13 residues. The CDR3 reads CASSLRGHQPQHF. DNA of the CDR3: TGTGCCAGCAGCCTTAGGGGGCACCAGCCCCAGCATTTT.

This chain connects TRBV6-6 to TRBJ2-7; maybe TRBD1 (5 bases). Per the germline V gene, CDR1 is MNHNY and CDR2 is SVGAGI (reference sequence). V lost 5 bases, J lost 1 base, and 6 bases lay in between. The CDR3 spans 12 residues. CDR3 nucleotides: TGTGCCAGCAGTGGGGCTTCCTACGAGCAGTACTTC. Protein product: CASSGASYEQYF.

The chain joins TRBV29-1 to TRBJ2-3; 7 nucleotides line up with TRBD2. The germline V gene has CDR1 SQVTM and CDR2 ANQGSEA. The junction had 6 bases not matched to a gene; V was cut back by 8 bases and J by 1 base. CDR3 length equals 13 residues. This CDR3 is CSSGGPGTDTQYF. The CDR3 DNA is TGCAGCTCGGGGGGACCCGGCACAGATACGCAGTATTTT.

V is TRBV30 and J is TRBJ1-2; a weak D match, TRBD1 (5 bases). The CDR3 sequence is 13 residues long. The germline V and J ends were trimmed by 0 bases and 7 bases, with 12 bases remaining between them. Germline CDR1 is GTSNPN and CDR2 is SVGIG (reference sequence). The CDR3 sequence: CAWSVPPGLGYTF. CDR3 DNA: TGTGCCTGGAGTGTACCCCCGGGACTTGGCTACACCTTC.

This chain uses TRBV7-2 with TRBJ2-7; TRBD2 matches 12 bases. The CDR3 spans 16 residues. The germline V gene encodes CDR1 SGHTA and CDR2 FQGNSA. J gave up 6 bases and V 2 bases, and 8 bases lay outside the gene matches. The CDR3 sequence is CASSLNRLAGVGEQYF. CDR3 nucleotides: TGTGCCAGCAGCTTAAACAGACTAGCGGGAGTCGGCGAGCAGTACTTC.

J is TRBJ2-3 and V is TRBV2, with D unclear. Germline lookup yields CDR1 SNHLY and CDR2 FYNNEI. The CDR3 has 13 residues. Trimming removed 6 bases at V and 0 bases at J, with 7 bases between. This CDR3 reads CASRRPSTDTQYF. The CDR3 nucleotides read TGTGCCAGCAGAAGACCCAGCACAGATACGCAGTATTTT.

This chain connects TRBV2 to TRBJ1-1; D is uncertain. V was cut by 0 bases and J by 4 bases, with 9 bases left in between. This CDR3 contains 14 residues. The germline CDR1 and CDR2 sequences are SNHLY and FYNNEI. The CDR3, as DNA: TGTGCCAGCAGTGAAGCTGTGGGGTTCACTGAAGCTTTCTTT. Its translation: CASSEAVGFTEAFF.

This sequence joins TRBV6-6 and TRBJ2-1; 14 bases are a match to TRBD2. J gave up 8 bases and V 8 bases, and 5 bases lay outside the gene matches. Germline assignment: CDR1 MNHNY and CDR2 SVGAGI (reference sequence). This CDR3 is built from 14 residues. The chain's CDR3 is CASGTSGRSDEQFF. CDR3 in DNA: TGTGCCAGCGGGACTAGCGGGAGATCTGATGAGCAGTTCTTC.

The chain carries TRBV20-1 and TRBJ2-1; TRBD2 aligns across 7 bases. Per germline, CDR1 DFQATT and CDR2 SNEGSKA (reference sequence). V shed 4 bases, J shed 0 bases, and the junction held 9 bases outside the gene matches. This CDR3 is 16 amino acids long. The CDR3 DNA reads as TGCAGTGCTAACCCACCTGGCGGGAGCTCCTACAATGAGCAGTTCTTC. Its protein is CSANPPGGSSYNEQFF.

This chain uses TRBV7-9 with TRBJ2-7, with 7 bases lining up with TRBD1. V trimming: 5 bases; J trimming: 1 base; junction bases outside the gene matches: 2. The V gene's germline CDR1 is SEHNR and CDR2 FQNEAQ (reference sequence). This CDR3 region has 13 residues. The CDR3, as DNA: TGTGCCAGCAGCCAGGACAGGTCCTACGAGCAGTACTTC. Its protein product is CASSQDRSYEQYF.

A note on this clonotype: At one boundary the junction diverges from the germline segment, which might be a read error. This chain joins TRBV6-5 and TRBJ1-1; perhaps TRBD1 as D (6 bases). Germline CDR1 is MNHEY and CDR2 is SVGAGI. The CDR3 sequence is 13 residues long. CDR3 nucleotide sequence: TGTGCCAGCAGGACAGGTGGGGGAACTGAAGTTTTCTTT. This gives the protein CASRTGGGTEVFF.

J is TRBJ2-7 and V is TRBV6-1; TRBD2 matches at 9 bases. The germline V gene encodes CDR1 MNHNS and CDR2 SASEGT. The CDR3 runs 14 residues. V was clipped by 0 bases and J by 4 bases; unmatched bases: 1. The CDR3 region has the DNA TGTGCCAGCAGTGAAGCTAGCGGGAGATACGAGCAGTACTTC. It encodes CASSEASGRYEQYF.

The chain has TRBV7-9 and TRBJ2-3, with TRBD2 matching over 7 bases. The CDR3 has 16 amino acids. V dropped 2 bases and J dropped 6; count of bases not matched to a gene: 11. CDR1 is SEHNR, CDR2 FQNEAQ, per germline (reference sequence). Here the CDR3 reads CASSLLSSGERDTQYF. The CDR3 DNA reads TGTGCCAGCAGCTTACTCTCCAGCGGGGAGAGGGATACGCAGTATTTT.

The V call is TRBV29-1, the J call TRBJ1-1; D may be TRBD1 (5 bases). Germline-derived CDR1 and CDR2 are SQVTM and ANQGSEA. This CDR3 has 14 residues. V dropped 0 bases and J dropped 3 bases, with 11 bases sitting between them. CDR3 sequence (DNA): TGCAGCGTTGAAGAATGGGGAGGGGACACTGAAGCTTTCTTT. This codes for CSVEEWGGDTEAFF.

This clonotype was seen more than once but under ten times. The gene calls are TRBV6-2 or TRBV6-3 and TRBJ2-2; D unclear. This CDR3 has 16 amino acids. The germline gives CDR1 MNHEY, CDR2 SVGEGT. V gave up 0 bases and J gave up 3 bases, with 11 bases separating them. The CDR3 loop is CASSYSRLDDTGELFF. As DNA, the CDR3 is TGTGCCAGCAGTTACTCTCGGCTAGATGACACCGGGGAGCTGTTTTTT.